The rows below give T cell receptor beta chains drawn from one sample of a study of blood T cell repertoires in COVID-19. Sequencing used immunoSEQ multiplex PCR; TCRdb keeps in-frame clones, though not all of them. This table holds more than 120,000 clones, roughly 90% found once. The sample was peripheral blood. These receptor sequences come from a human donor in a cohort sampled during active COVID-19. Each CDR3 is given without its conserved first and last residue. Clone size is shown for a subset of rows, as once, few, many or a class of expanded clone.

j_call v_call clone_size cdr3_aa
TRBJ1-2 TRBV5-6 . ASSLQAMKNYGYT
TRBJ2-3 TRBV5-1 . ASSVWGGPGDTQY
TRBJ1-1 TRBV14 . ASSQDGAVPKAF
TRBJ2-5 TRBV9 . ASSVEGQGTTQY
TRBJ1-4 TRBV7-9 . ASSRLDKNEKLF
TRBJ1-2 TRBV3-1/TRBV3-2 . ASSPGTGVGGYT
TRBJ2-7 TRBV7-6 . ASSPRQGANEQY
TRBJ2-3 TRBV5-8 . ASSFRGGLGTDTQY
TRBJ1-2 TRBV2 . ASSTGRGDYGYT
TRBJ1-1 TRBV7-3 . ASSKGGAEAF
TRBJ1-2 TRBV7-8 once ASSSAQGGYGYT
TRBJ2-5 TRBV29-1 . SARPVRETQY
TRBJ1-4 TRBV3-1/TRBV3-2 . ASSFRGEKLF
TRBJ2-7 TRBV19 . ASSRQGQNYEQY
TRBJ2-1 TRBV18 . ASLDGLADTYNEQF
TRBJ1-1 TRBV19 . ASSSQTGDFEAF
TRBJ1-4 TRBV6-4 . ASSEATGSEKLF
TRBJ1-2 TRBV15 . ATSRGGTGGFSYGYT
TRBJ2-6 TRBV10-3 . AIGTASGANVLT
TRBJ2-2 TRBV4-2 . ASSQLPARDNTGELF
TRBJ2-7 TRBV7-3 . ASSPSQGPLYEQY
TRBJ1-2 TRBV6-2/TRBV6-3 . ASSSREPGGT
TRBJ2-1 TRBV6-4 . ASSDETGGKQF
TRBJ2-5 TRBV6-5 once ASRPQLAGPETQY
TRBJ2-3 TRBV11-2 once ASSLGLAGGQDTQY
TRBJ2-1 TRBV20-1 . SARADREQF
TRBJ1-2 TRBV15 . ATSRDLTGGGYT
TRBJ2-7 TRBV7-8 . ASSLQGRGYEQY
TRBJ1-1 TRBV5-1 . ASSLFGTGGTEAF
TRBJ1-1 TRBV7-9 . ASSLAGGNTEAF